Given below is one TCR beta chain in context. Its specific antigen is unknown. No much larger clonotype is one base removed from it; base qualities were not supplied. These data come from a study of cytomegalovirus exposure and HLA in healthy donors (dated by TCRdb to about 2017). About the study as a whole: An earlier analysis of about 560 of the donors reported about 280 Gb of sequence data and roughly 120 million unique TCR beta sequences obtained from about 170 million T cells. In a later analysis, previously published TCR beta repertoires from 666 donors were re-analyzed and high-resolution HLA genotyping was added so that TCR occurrence patterns could be studied. The study used immunosequencing to profile the T cell repertoires of 600 to 850 subjects and linked those repertoires to cytomegalovirus serostatus. The number of typed donors differed by locus: roughly 629-640 for A, B, C, DRB1 and DQB1; some 500 for DQA1; around 580 for DPA1; and around 450 for DPB1. A few DR-DQ haplotypes were treated as single units for association and clustering because of strong linkage in the cohort. The study was designed to test whether signatures of past pathogen exposure could be identified by cataloging public T cell receptors. Every repertoire in the discovery cohort had been generated on one and the same sequencing platform. Of the roughly 390 genotyped donors, approximately 83% fell in the genetic ancestry cluster associated with self-reported Caucasian donors. About 280 gigabases of sequencing data and roughly 80 million unique TCR sequences made up an early release that covered fewer than 650 HLA-typed donors. In a later genetic analysis, genome-wide SNP genotypes for about three fifths of the roughly 670 donors were used, and that subset was treated as a discovery cohort. Across 398 genotyped donors of the cohort, an average of roughly 230,000 unique TCR beta nucleotide sequences per donor were sequenced, and around 20% of those sequences were non-productive. Donor age, sex, ethnicity and CMV serostatus were compiled alongside the repertoire data. An earlier analysis of roughly 580 of the donors used high-throughput TCR beta sequencing to judge whether each TCR beta V gene segment behaved as functional or pseudogenic. Along with the approximately 600-subject first cohort, a separate validation cohort of over 90 different subjects was used. The later analysis used no new phenotypic data to find candidate immune exposures, relying instead on TCR beta sequences and their occurrence across donors. To predict cytomegalovirus infection status, the study brought together high-throughput TCR immunosequencing, statistical association of individual TCRs with disease status, and machine learning. HLA typing included class I and class II loci at four-digit resolution. Here is what the overall study found, with its caveats: Because counts were too low, more than 15 rarely observed V segments, including chromosome 9 orphons, were excluded from the earlier analysis of several hundred of the donors. Compared with equally common non-associated chains, HLA-associated TCR beta chains in a later analysis were more clonally expanded and had lower generation probabilities. A few of the identified cytomegalovirus-associated TCR beta chains were confirmed in vitro to be specific for cytomegalovirus antigens. Across donors, most TCR sequences were observed very rarely, whereas some public TCRs were present in many individuals. In a later analysis, most CMV-associated TCR beta chains were found to appear HLA-restricted, with HLA associations seemingly driven largely by CMV exposure. A total of fewer than 200 TCR beta chains were listed by the study as associated with cytomegalovirus. Because some donors lacked HLA typing at each locus, the association tests relied only on the typed subset. Because the 87-base-pair reads could not distinguish some IMGT-functional V segments, including TRBV6-2 and TRBV6-3, those segments were excluded. It was suggested by the authors that the approach could potentially be generalized to other disease states and immunological phenotypes. A later analysis associated about 17,000 TCR beta sequences with specific HLA alleles at a false discovery rate of 0.05. Compared with the roughly 670-donor mean, donors in an Asian-associated ancestry cluster had fewer N-insertions in productive TCRs, according to a later genetic analysis. Broadly in line with IMGT annotations, most TCR beta V segments showed up in productive rearrangements about 87% or about 30% of the time in an earlier analysis of several hundred of the donors. A further reported finding was that TCR beta sequences accurately predicted the HLA-A and HLA-B alleles for most subjects in the first cohort. In both the original and validation cohorts, the classifier was reported to diagnose cytomegalovirus status with high specificity and sensitivity. CMV serostatus was the only immune exposure information available for the cohort. Only TCR beta chains were sequenced in this cohort, and the absence of alpha or paired-chain data limited detectable features. Presence/absence analyses assumed roughly uniform sequencing depth across donors, an assumption that may not hold. Assigning TCR associations to individual alleles was difficult when HLA alleles, especially DR and DQ, strongly co-occurred. In a later analysis, the rate of TCR association differed among HLA loci, with DRB1 alleles having the most associated TCRs and HLA-C alleles having the fewest. According to a later analysis, parvovirus B19, influenza, CMV and Epstein-Barr virus appeared linked to several top co-occurrence clusters. Correlated functional status among segregating V segments might reflect linkage disequilibrium, but an unknown experimental factor could not be ruled out. A cluster of highly shared sequence variants was judged likely to represent a technical artifact of the sequencing pipeline. A later genetic analysis associated a missense DCLRE1C variant with V-gene and J-gene trimming of TCR beta chains, and an independent cohort replicated the association.

The germline V gene encodes CDR1 SGHRS and CDR2 YFSETQ. Here V drops 4 bases and J drops 2 bases, and the junction holds 6 bases not matched to any gene. The CDR3 sequence holds 15 residues, the cysteine and phenylalanine included. Of all the DNA, just the CDR3 is kept, 45 bases in frame from base 1. The method was the immunoSEQ multiplex PCR assay. A mixture of 60 forward primers for TCR Vbeta segments and 13 reverse primers for TCR Jbeta segments was used in the multiplex PCR. Amplification of the CDR3 region of rearranged TCR beta genes was performed with a multiplex PCR assay on genomic DNA. The Illumina HiSeq System was used to sequence the amplified TCR beta libraries as 87-base-pair reads. Under the source paper's analysis protocol: Across the roughly 700 repertoires, a later analysis counted roughly 84 million unique TCR beta chains, some 11 million of which were shared by at least two donors. Raw reads were error-corrected and collapsed into unique sequences with a nearest-neighbor algorithm that merged closely related sequences to remove PCR and sequencing errors. To assign V, D and J gene segments, CDR3 sequences were aligned to IMGT reference sequences. For a sequence to be retained, a match of at least six nucleotides to both a V gene segment and a J gene segment was required. A rearrangement counted as productive if the CDR3 had no stop codons and remained in frame with V and J, and every other rearrangement counted as non-productive. CDR3 was defined by IMGT convention, running from the second conserved V-encoded cysteine to the conserved J-encoded phenylalanine. Sequences without an unambiguous match to a single V gene segment were excluded from the earlier analysis of about 600 of the donors. In an earlier analysis of roughly 600 of the donors, a V segment was called functional when productive rearrangements were above 56.7%, and segregating when the standard deviation between donors exceeded 5%. A statistical classification framework was built to diagnose cytomegalovirus status from the catalog of TCR beta chain sequences. In a later analysis, TCR nucleotide sequences were compared against IMGT/GENE-DB human TR gene sequences so that V and J genes could be assigned. A later analysis assigned CDR3 sequences and most-parsimonious VDJ recombination scenarios with the TCRdist pipeline. A later analysis defined each TCR beta chain by its CDR3 amino acid sequence plus V-gene family, and excluded reads lacking a unique V-gene family. To address suspected cross-contamination and a sequencing artifact, a later analysis removed roughly 580 highly shared, low-generation-probability nucleotide sequences. In a later analysis, a clonal expansion index for each public chain was calculated from normalized within-repertoire ranks of inferred template counts. Generation probabilities in a later analysis came from a VDJ recombination model fitted to out-of-frame rearrangements, and those results were checked against IGoR. In a later analysis, hypergeometric tests were used to score TCR-TCR, TCR-HLA and TCR-CMV co-occurrence, with a repertoire-size bias correction applied to TCR pairs. In a later analysis, false discovery rates were estimated by permuting HLA or CMV assignments 20 times. In a later analysis, co-occurring TCRs were grouped using DBSCAN, with TCRdist sequence similarity added in when clustering inside HLA-allele-positive subsets. Repertoires with fewer than 30,000 or more than 120,000 public chains were left out of co-occurrence clustering, as were a handful of repertoires with anomalous nucleotide sharing. TCRdb stores this immuneACCESS table with in-frame sequences only. Part of the clones is absent; in the studies checked, under half of the shortfall reflects unresolved V genes, and no reason is known for the rest. The DNA gave D and trimming, while V, J and clone size come from that table. The sample table holds roughly 150,000 clones, of which around three quarters were seen once. Jointly, the top ten make up 6% to 7.5% of the sample.

In total, more than 500 healthy bone marrow donors made up the cohort. All cohort members were sampled while nominally healthy, although unrecorded immune exposures were likely present. The donor tested CMV seropositive, placing the donor among the 250 to 350 seropositive members of the cohort. A peripheral blood sample was provided by each donor, and peripheral blood mononuclear cells were used for TCR beta sequencing. Genomic DNA was extracted from the blood cell samples with the Qiagen DNeasy Blood Extraction Kit. The sequence links TRBV5-1 to TRBJ1-2, and TRBD1 aligns with 9 junction nucleotides. The material sequenced was PBMCs. This TCR came from a man aged 40-55 years in good health and CMV-seropositive. The bases read TGCGCCAGCAGCACACCGGGACAGGGAAACTATGGCTACACCTTC. Its coded protein is CASSTPGQGNYGYTF.